These 13 T cell receptor beta chains were sequenced from one sample in a study of blood T cell repertoires in COVID-19. TCRdb's table, derived via immunoSEQ multiplex PCR, lists solely in-frame clones and lacks some. The table shows 140,000 to 150,000 clones, with approximately 89% occurring only once. The specimen was peripheral blood. All receptors come from a woman aged 45 to 65 with acute or convalescent COVID-19.

The V call is TRBV5-4, the J call TRBJ2-7, with 11 bases that match TRBD2. Losses at the gene ends were 4 bases for V and 2 bases for J; bases not matched to a gene: 5. This CDR3 has 15 amino acids. Germline V gene lookup returns CDR1 SGHNT and CDR2 YYREEE (reference sequence). CDR3 sequence: CASSGGTSGTYEQYF. The CDR3 DNA reads TGTGCCAGCAGCGGCGGGACTAGCGGTACCTACGAGCAGTACTTC.

The chain has TRBV7-9 and TRBJ1-3, with D hard to call. V lost 5 bases and J 4 bases, leaving 12 bases between the germline ends. CDR1 and CDR2 from the germline V gene are SEHNR and FQNEAQ (reference sequence). The CDR3 covers 14 residues. The CDR3 sequence: CASSPGSGGNTIYF. In DNA, the CDR3 is TGTGCCAGCAGCCCGGGCTCGGGGGGAAACACCATATATTTT.

J is TRBJ1-1 and V is TRBV5-4; 9 nucleotides match TRBD1. Germline V CDR1 and CDR2: SGHNT, YYREEE (reference sequence). The V and J ends lost 4 bases and 3 bases, in that order; junction bases with no gene match: 7. CDR3 length: 15 residues. Here the CDR3 DNA reads TGTGCCAGCAGCCCCGGGACAGGGAGTCACACTGAAGCTTTCTTT. Translating it yields CASSPGTGSHTEAFF.

J is TRBJ2-3 and V is TRBV5-4; the D gene is possibly TRBD2 (5 bases). Germline CDR1 SGHNT, CDR2 YYREEE (reference sequence). V shed 1 base and J shed 9 bases, with 12 bases lying between them. The CDR3 has 13 amino acids. The CDR3 coding sequence is TGTGCCAGCAGCTTGAAAGCGCAGCGGACGCAGTATTTT. It yields the protein CASSLKAQRTQYF.

The rearrangement joins TRBV10-2 to TRBJ2-3, with no clear D. This CDR3 has 15 residues. Germline values: CDR1 WSHSY, CDR2 SAAADI. V was shortened by 6 bases and J by 1 base, with 14 bases between the two germline ends. The CDR3 reads CASSTRRSGTDTQYF. The CDR3 DNA follows: TGCGCCAGCAGCACGCGGCGGTCAGGCACAGATACGCAGTATTTT.

This clone has only a few counts. The chain recombines TRBV7-3 with TRBJ1-1; D remains unclear. The germline V gene has CDR1 SGHTA and CDR2 FQGTGA. The CDR3 runs 12 residues. With 5 bases removed from V and 8 bases from J, the gap between germline ends came to 12 bases. CDR3 sequence (DNA): TGTGCCAGCAGCCTACCCCCAGGAGAAGCTTTCTTT. This translates into CASSLPPGEAFF.

The CDR3 nucleotides read TGTGCCAGCAGCTTGATATTCCGACTAGGTGAGAGCACAGATACGCAGTATTTT. This sequence encodes CASSLIFRLGESTDTQYF. The V and J genes are TRBV7-2 and TRBJ2-3; D is possibly TRBD2 (6 bases). V gave up 3 bases and J gave up 0 bases, with 19 bases separating them. Per germline, CDR1 SGHTA and CDR2 FQGNSA. The CDR3 consists of 18 residues.

This chain joins TRBV5-4 and TRBJ2-7, with a possible D match to TRBD2 (5 bases). With 4 bases removed from V and 0 bases from J, the gap between germline ends came to 11 bases. Per the germline V gene, CDR1 is SGHNT and CDR2 is YYREEE (reference sequence). This CDR3 is built from 14 residues. CDR3 region: CASSPDGGSYEQYF. The CDR3 DNA reads as TGTGCCAGCAGCCCGGACGGAGGCTCCTACGAGCAGTACTTC.

This rearrangement joins TRBV28 to TRBJ1-3; a weak D match, TRBD1 (5 bases). V was clipped by 1 base and J by 0 bases, with 10 bases between them. The CDR3 is made up of 16 amino acids. Germline CDR1 reads MDHEN; CDR2 reads SYDVKM. CDR3 in DNA: TGTGCCAGCAGTTTATTCACAGGATACTCTGGAAACACCATATATTTT. It encodes CASSLFTGYSGNTIYF.

The chain joins TRBV29-1 to TRBJ1-5; 7 bases line up with TRBD1. The ends lost 7 bases at V and 4 bases at J; junction bases unmatched: 13. Germline V lookup: CDR1 SQVTM, CDR2 ANQGSEA. The CDR3 is 15 amino acids. As DNA, the CDR3 is TGCAGCGCTACTTCCGAAGGGGGCCAGAATCAGCCCCAGCATTTT. Translated: CSATSEGGQNQPQHF.

This clone was counted between two and nine times. This chain connects TRBV28 to TRBJ1-6; 8 nucleotides agree with TRBD1. Germline V gene data show CDR1 as MDHEN and CDR2 as SYDVKM. The V segment lost 6 bases and the J segment 6 bases; nucleotides outside the gene matches: 7. This CDR3 has 15 amino acids. The CDR3 DNA is TGTGCCAGCAGCCTCCTAGACAGGGGTAATTCACCCCTCCACTTT. Its protein product is CASSLLDRGNSPLHF.

The rearrangement joins TRBV5-4 to TRBJ2-7; 8 bases match TRBD1. CDR1 is SGHNT, CDR2 YYREEE, per germline (reference sequence). The CDR3 loop spans 15 amino acids. The V gene end was trimmed by 0 bases and the J gene end by 4 bases; junction bases not matched to a gene: 6. The CDR3 sequence: CASSLAGQAFYEQYF. The CDR3 DNA reads TGTGCCAGCAGCTTGGCGGGACAGGCTTTTTACGAGCAGTACTTC.

The rearrangement links TRBV2 to TRBJ2-1; 9 nucleotides line up with TRBD1. With V trimmed by 5 bases and J by 3 bases, 5 bases remained unmatched. Germline V gene lookup returns CDR1 SNHLY and CDR2 FYNNEI. This CDR3 is built from 15 residues. In DNA form, the CDR3 reads TGTGCCAGCAGTCCGACAGGGGGGGGCTACAATGAGCAGTTCTTC. Translated, it gives CASSPTGGGYNEQFF.